A single sample is the source of the 22 T cell receptor beta chains below, sequenced in a study of breast tumors, draining lymph nodes, adjacent tissues. Using its own MiXCR run on the multiplex PCR reads, TCRdb lists one record per CDR3 protein. The repertoire holds 20,000 or so distinct CDR3 sequences, 50% to 75% seen once, with 19% in the top ten. The sample comprised tumor-adjacent breast tissue. The receptors originated from a female donor with breast cancer. Some clones in this sample may be carry-over from other donors' samples.

Turning to this clonotype: At one end, the junction sequence differs from germline, possibly due to a read error. The chain links TRBV2 to TRBJ1-3; TRBD1 matches 8 bases. CDR1 and CDR2 (germline): SNHLY, FYNNEI. CDR3 length equals 16 residues. This CDR3 reads CADSKDRAMFGNTIYF. Here the CDR3 DNA reads TGTGCCGACAGTAAGGACAGGGCGATGTTTGGAAACACCATATATTTC. Full variable domain (rest looked up from reference TRBV2 and TRBJ1-3): EPEVTQTPSHQVTQMGQEVILRCVPISNHLYFYWYRQILGQKVEFLVSFYNNEISEKSEIFDDQFSVERPDGSNFTLKIRSTKLEDSAMYFCADSKDRAMFGNTIYFGEGSWLTVV.

For this clonotype: One end of the junction is discordant with germline, which a read error may explain. The chain employs TRBV6-5 and TRBJ2-1, with D possibly being TRBD2 (6 bases). Germline CDR1 is MNHEY and CDR2 is SVGAGI. The CDR3 runs 16 residues. CDR3 nucleotides: TGTGCCAGCAGTCACTCGGGGGTGACCTCCTACAATGAGCAGTTCTTC. Translated: CASSHSGVTSYNEQFF.

This sequence joins TRBV19 and TRBJ1-6; D remains ambiguous. The V end lost 0 bases, the J end lost 7 bases, and 10 bases lay between the germline ends. Germline V gene data show CDR1 as LNHDA and CDR2 as SQIVND (reference sequence). This CDR3 contains 15 residues. In nucleotides, the CDR3 is TGTGCCAGTAGTATAGAAAGGGTAGGAAATTCACCCCTCCACTTT. Translated: CASSIERVGNSPLHF.

J is TRBJ1-6 and V is TRBV10-3; D is ambiguous. Germline V gene data show CDR1 as ENHRY and CDR2 as SYGVKD. V was pared by 4 bases and J by 4 bases, with 14 bases between. The CDR3 has 16 residues. The CDR3 spells CAISAREQPYNSPLHF. CDR3 bases: TGTGCCATCAGTGCTAGAGAGCAGCCTTATAATTCACCCCTCCACTTT.

This clonotype was detected ten times or more. The chain employs TRBV2 and TRBJ1-1; TRBD1 is a possible D gene (5 bases). The CDR3 covers 15 residues. Per germline, CDR1 SNHLY and CDR2 FYNNEI. V lost 3 bases and J 13 bases, leaving 24 bases between the germline ends. DNA for the CDR3: TGTGCCAGCAGTGAGGGGACGACGACGTACTGGCGGGGTTTCTTT. Translation gives CASSEGTTTYWRGFF.

The chain joins TRBV20-1 to TRBJ2-7, with D perhaps TRBD1 (6 bases). CDR3 length: 13 amino acids. The V and J ends lost 6 bases and 2 bases respectively, with 14 bases between them. CDR1 DFQATT and CDR2 SNEGSKA come from the germline V gene (reference sequence). The CDR3 is CSATGTPPYEQYF. DNA for the CDR3: TGCAGTGCCACCGGGACACCGCCCTACGAGCAGTACTTC.

The chain carries TRBV5-1 and TRBJ2-7; perhaps TRBD2 as D (6 bases). Trimming took off 1 base at V and 3 bases at J, with 17 bases between the two ends. The germline gives CDR1 SGHRS, CDR2 YFSETQ. This CDR3 has 16 residues. Written as DNA, the CDR3 is TGCGCCAGCAGCTTGTACGGGGGTCGACACAACTACGAGCAGTACTTC. Amino acid sequence: CASSLYGGRHNYEQYF.

By sample fraction, this clonotype is medium-sized (0.01 to 0.1%). The chain couples TRBV7-6 to TRBJ2-3; tentative D call: TRBD2 (5 bases). V lost 5 bases to trimming and J lost 2 bases, with 8 bases between them. The CDR3 loop spans 13 amino acids. The germline CDR1 and CDR2 sequences are SGHVS and FNYEAQ. CDR3 region: CASSPGSTDTQYF. In nucleotides, the CDR3 is TGTGCCAGCAGCCCGGGGTCCACAGATACGCAGTATTTT.

This clonotype counts as medium-sized. The chain recombines TRBV12-3 or TRBV12-4 with TRBJ2-3, with 8 bases aligning to TRBD1. CDR3 length: 13 residues. The junction had 7 bases not matched to a gene; V was cut back by 6 bases and J by 8 bases. CDR3 bases: TGTGCCAGCAGGGCGGGACAGGCCAGTACGCAGTATTTT. Its translation: CASRAGQASTQYF.

This clonotype was counted at least ten times. The rearrangement links TRBV29-1 to TRBJ1-1; 7 bases agree with TRBD1. The CDR3 sequence is 15 residues long. CDR1 and CDR2 (germline): SQVTM, ANQGSEA. V lost 6 bases, J lost 4 bases, and 14 bases stayed unmatched. The CDR3 DNA sequence: TGCAGCGTCACCGCGCAGGACAGGTTGGCCACTGAAGCTTTCTTT. This encodes CSVTAQDRLATEAFF.

By frequency in the sample, this clonotype is medium-sized. This rearrangement joins TRBV2 to TRBJ1-5, with D hard to call. The CDR3 is made up of 15 amino acids. Deletions cut 2 bases from V and 7 bases from J, with 15 bases between. In germline, CDR1 is SNHLY, CDR2 FYNNEI. CDR3 residues: CASSESETTGQPQHF. CDR3 DNA: TGTGCCAGCAGTGAAAGTGAGACCACGGGGCAGCCCCAGCATTTT.

V gene TRBV7-2 combines with J gene TRBJ2-2, with 7 positions matching TRBD1. The CDR3 loop spans 16 amino acids. Germline CDR1 and CDR2: SGHTA and FQGNSA. The trim removed 10 bases at V and 0 bases at J, leaving 11 bases unmatched. In DNA form, the CDR3 reads TGTGCCACCAAAGGGGGCGAGACCACGAACACCGGGGAGCTGTTTTTT. It specifies CATKGGETTNTGELFF.

This clonotype has just a few counts. This chain links TRBV7-9 with TRBJ2-1; D is perhaps TRBD2 (6 bases). The ends were cut back, 5 bases at V and 6 bases at J, with 11 bases in the middle. The CDR3 loop spans 13 amino acids. Germline CDR1 SEHNR, CDR2 FQNEAQ (reference sequence). The DNA for the CDR3 is TGTGCCAGCAGCCTTGGGACTTTCAATGAGCAGTTCTTC. It yields the protein CASSLGTFNEQFF.

This clonotype appeared many times. The genes are TRBV5-1 and TRBJ2-3; maybe TRBD1 (5 bases). CDR1 SGHRS and CDR2 YFSETQ come from the germline V gene. With 1 base removed from V and 3 bases from J, the gap between germline ends came to 12 bases. This CDR3 spans 15 amino acids. CDR3: CASSLRQGGTDTQYF. The DNA of the CDR3 is TGCGCCAGCAGCTTGCGGCAGGGTGGGACAGATACGCAGTATTTT.

This chain uses TRBV6-2 or TRBV6-3 with TRBJ1-1; unclear D gene. CDR1 and CDR2 (germline): MNHEY, SVGEGT. The CDR3 length is 14 residues. V dropped 2 bases and J dropped 5 bases, with 12 bases sitting between them. The CDR3 sequence: CASSYDRRYTEAFF. CDR3 bases: TGTGCCAGCAGTTACGATCGGCGGTATACTGAAGCTTTCTTT.

The table lists this clonotype with many counts. This sequence joins TRBV5-1 and TRBJ2-5, with unresolved D. CDR1 SGHRS and CDR2 YFSETQ come from the germline V gene. Trimming cost V 2 bases and J 3 bases, with 8 bases left between them. The CDR3 runs to 13 residues. CDR3 bases: TGCGCCAGCAGCTTAGTCAGTGAAGAGACCCAGTACTTC. It translates to CASSLVSEETQYF.

This rearrangement joins TRBV10-2 to TRBJ2-7; 7 bases map to TRBD2. J gave up 4 bases and V 6 bases, and 9 bases lay outside the gene matches. This CDR3 contains 14 residues. Germline V CDR1 and CDR2: WSHSY, SAAADI. CDR3 sequence (DNA): TGCGCCAGCAGATCCGGGACTAACATATACGAGCAGTACTTC. This sequence encodes CASRSGTNIYEQYF.

J is TRBJ2-6 and V is TRBV7-2; 12 nucleotides agree with TRBD2. Germline V gene lookup returns CDR1 SGHTA and CDR2 FQGNSA. After removal of 3 bases from V and 0 bases from J, the junction contained 3 bases not matched to a gene. The CDR3 loop spans 18 amino acids. The CDR3 DNA is TGTGCCAGCAGCTTGACTAGCGGGAGCACCTCTGGGGCCAACGTCCTGACTTTC. Protein: CASSLTSGSTSGANVLTF.

This clonotype was picked up many times. A read error may explain this, as a much larger clone is one base away. The chain employs TRBV20-1 and TRBJ2-1, with TRBD2 matching over 8 bases. The CDR3 is 17 residues long. Losses at the gene ends were 4 bases for V and 0 bases for J; bases not matched to a gene: 11. Germline V gene lookup returns CDR1 DFQATT and CDR2 SNEGSKA (reference sequence). In DNA, the CDR3 is TGCAGTGCTACGACCTTGACTAGCGTAACCTCCTACAATGAGCAGTTCTTC. It is translated as CSATTLTSVTSYNEQFF.

Only one count was recorded for this clonotype. The CDR3 sequence is CSAAVLADGVRGTQYF. The CDR3 DNA reads as TGCAGTGCCGCAGTACTAGCGGATGGGGTTCGGGGTACGCAGTATTTT. The chain couples TRBV20-1 to TRBJ2-3; 8 bases match TRBD2. V lost 6 bases, J lost 8 bases, and 19 bases stayed unmatched. The CDR3 covers 16 residues. Germline V CDR1 and CDR2: DFQATT, SNEGSKA (reference sequence).

This clonotype was observed many times. CDR3 sequence (DNA): TGCGCCAGCAGCTCAGGGTCCGGCACTGAAGCTTTCTTT. Translated: CASSSGSGTEAFF. The V call is TRBV5-1, the J call TRBJ1-1, with D maybe TRBD1 (5 bases). The CDR3 runs 13 residues. V was pared by 3 bases and J by 4 bases, with 10 bases between. Germline assignment: CDR1 SGHRS and CDR2 YFSETQ.

This clonotype has ten or more counts. With a much larger clone just one base away, this may be a read error. This chain uses TRBV6-5 with TRBJ1-2, with TRBD1 matching over 8 bases. This CDR3 contains 13 residues. The V and J ends lost 5 bases and 3 bases, in that order; junction bases with no gene match: 2. Per the germline V gene, CDR1 is MNHEY and CDR2 is SVGAGI. The CDR3 DNA reads TGTGCCAGCAGTCCAGGGGGCGACTATGGCTACACCTTC. It specifies CASSPGGDYGYTF.